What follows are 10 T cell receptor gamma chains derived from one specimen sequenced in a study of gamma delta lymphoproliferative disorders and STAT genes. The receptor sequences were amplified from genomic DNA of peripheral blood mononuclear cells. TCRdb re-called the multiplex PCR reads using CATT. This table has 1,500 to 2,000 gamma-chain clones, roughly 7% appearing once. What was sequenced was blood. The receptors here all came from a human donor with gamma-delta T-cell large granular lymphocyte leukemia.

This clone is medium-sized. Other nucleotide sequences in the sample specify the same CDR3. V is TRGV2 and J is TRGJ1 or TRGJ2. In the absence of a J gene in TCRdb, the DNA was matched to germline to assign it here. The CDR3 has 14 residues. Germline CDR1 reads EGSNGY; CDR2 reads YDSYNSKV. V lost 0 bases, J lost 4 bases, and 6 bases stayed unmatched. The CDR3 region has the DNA TGTGCCACCTGGGACGGGCCCCGGTATTATAAGAAACTCTTT. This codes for CATWDGPRYYKKLF.

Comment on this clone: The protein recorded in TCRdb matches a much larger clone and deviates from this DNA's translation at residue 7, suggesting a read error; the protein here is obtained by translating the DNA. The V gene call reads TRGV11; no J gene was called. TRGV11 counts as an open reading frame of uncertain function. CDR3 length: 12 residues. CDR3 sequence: CACWISHRGELF. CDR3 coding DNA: TGTGCCTGCTGGATTAGTCACCGGGGGGAACTCTTT.

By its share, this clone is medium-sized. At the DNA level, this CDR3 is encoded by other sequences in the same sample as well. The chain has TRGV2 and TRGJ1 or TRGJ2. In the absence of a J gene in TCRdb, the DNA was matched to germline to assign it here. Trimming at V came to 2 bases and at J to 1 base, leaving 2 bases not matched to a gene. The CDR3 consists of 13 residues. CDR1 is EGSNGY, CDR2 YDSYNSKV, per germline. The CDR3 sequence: CATWDANYYKKLF. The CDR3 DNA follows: TGTGCCACCTGGGACGCAAATTATTATAAGAAACTCTTT.

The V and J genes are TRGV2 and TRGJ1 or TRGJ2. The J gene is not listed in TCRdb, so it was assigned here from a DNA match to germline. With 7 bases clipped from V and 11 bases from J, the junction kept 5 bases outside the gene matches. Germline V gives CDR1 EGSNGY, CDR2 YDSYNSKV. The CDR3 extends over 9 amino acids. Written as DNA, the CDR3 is TGTGCCACCTGCCCCCAGAAACTCTTT. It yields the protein CATCPQKLF.

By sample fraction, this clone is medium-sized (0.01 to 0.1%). CDR3 DNA sequence: TGTGCTGCGTGGGATTCATTTTGGGGTTATAAGAAACTCTTT. Translation gives CAAWDSFWGYKKLF. The chain employs TRGV10 and TRGJ1 or TRGJ2. Matching the DNA to germline supplied the J gene, which TCRdb does not give. TRGV10 is an open reading frame, and its role is uncertain. V shed 8 bases, J shed 6 bases, and the junction held 14 bases outside the gene matches. The CDR3 loop spans 14 amino acids.

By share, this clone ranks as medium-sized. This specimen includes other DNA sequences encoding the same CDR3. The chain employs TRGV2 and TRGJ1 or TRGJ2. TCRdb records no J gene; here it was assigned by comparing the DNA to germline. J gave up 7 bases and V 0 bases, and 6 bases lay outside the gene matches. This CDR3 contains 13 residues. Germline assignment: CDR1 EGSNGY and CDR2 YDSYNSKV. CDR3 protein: CATWDGLGYKKLF. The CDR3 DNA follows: TGTGCCACCTGGGACGGGCTCGGATATAAGAAACTCTTT.

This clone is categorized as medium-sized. The CDR3 DNA sequence: TGTGCCACCTGGGATCTTAATTATTATAAGAAACTCTTT. It specifies CATWDLNYYKKLF. J is TRGJ1 or TRGJ2 and V is TRGV8. As TCRdb names no J gene, one was assigned here on the basis of a DNA match to germline. With 3 bases clipped from V and 1 base from J, the junction kept 3 bases outside the gene matches. Germline-derived CDR1 and CDR2 are VENAVY and YDSYNSRV. This CDR3 is built from 13 residues.

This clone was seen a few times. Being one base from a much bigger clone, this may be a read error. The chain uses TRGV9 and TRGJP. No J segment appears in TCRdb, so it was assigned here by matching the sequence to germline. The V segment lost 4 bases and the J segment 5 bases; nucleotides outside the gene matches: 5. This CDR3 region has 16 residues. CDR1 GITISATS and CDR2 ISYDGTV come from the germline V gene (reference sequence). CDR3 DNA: TGTGCCTTGTGGGAAAACAAAGAGTTGGGCAAAAAAATCAAGGTATTT. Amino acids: CALWENKELGKKIKVF.

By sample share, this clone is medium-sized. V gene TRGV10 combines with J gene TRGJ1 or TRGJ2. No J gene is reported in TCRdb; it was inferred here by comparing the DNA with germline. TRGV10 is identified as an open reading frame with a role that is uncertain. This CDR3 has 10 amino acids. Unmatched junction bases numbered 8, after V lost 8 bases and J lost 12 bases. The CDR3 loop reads CAAWGGGKLF. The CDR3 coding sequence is TGTGCTGCGTGGGGAGGTGGGAAACTCTTT.

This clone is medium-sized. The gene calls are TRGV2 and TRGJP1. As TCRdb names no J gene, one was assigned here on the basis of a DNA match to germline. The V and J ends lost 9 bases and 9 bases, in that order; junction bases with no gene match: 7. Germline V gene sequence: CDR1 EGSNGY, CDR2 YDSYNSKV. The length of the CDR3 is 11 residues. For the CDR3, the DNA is TGTGCCACCGAAGCGCGTTGGTTCAAGATATTT. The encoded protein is CATEARWFKIF.